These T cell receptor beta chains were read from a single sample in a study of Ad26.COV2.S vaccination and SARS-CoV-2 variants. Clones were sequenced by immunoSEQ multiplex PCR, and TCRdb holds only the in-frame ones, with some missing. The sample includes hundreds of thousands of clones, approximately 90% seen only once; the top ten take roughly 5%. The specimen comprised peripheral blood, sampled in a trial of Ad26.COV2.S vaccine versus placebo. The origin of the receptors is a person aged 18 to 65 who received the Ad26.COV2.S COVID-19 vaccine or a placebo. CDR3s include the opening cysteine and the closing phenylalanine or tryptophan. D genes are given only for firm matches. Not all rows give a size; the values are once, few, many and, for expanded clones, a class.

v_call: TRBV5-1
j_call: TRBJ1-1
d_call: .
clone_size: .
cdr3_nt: TGCGCCAGCAGTGAACGTGGTGGAGTCACCGACACTGAAGCTTTCTTT
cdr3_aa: CASSERGGVTDTEAFF

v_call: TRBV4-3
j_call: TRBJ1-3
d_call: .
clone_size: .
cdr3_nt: TGCGCCAGCAGCCAAGATCGTCAGGGCTCTGGAAACACCATATATTTT
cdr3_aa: CASSQDRQGSGNTIYF

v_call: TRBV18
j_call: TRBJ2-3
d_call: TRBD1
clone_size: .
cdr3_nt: TGTGCCAGCTCACCACGGGACAGGGGCCCTAGGAGCACAGATACGCAGTATTTT
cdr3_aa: CASSPRDRGPRSTDTQYF

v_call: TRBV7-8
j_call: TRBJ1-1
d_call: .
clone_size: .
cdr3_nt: TGTGCCAGCAGCTTATTAATGGGGGCTGAAGCTTTCTTT
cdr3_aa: CASSLLMGAEAFF

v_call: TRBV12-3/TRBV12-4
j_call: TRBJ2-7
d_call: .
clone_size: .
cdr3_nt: TGTGCCAGCAGTTTCGACTTCTCCTACGAGCAGTACTTC
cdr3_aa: CASSFDFSYEQYF

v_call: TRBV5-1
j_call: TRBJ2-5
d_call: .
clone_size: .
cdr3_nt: TGCGCCAGCAGCTTGGCCGGGCAGGGTTTGTTAGAGACCCAGTACTTC
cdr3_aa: CASSLAGQGLLETQYF

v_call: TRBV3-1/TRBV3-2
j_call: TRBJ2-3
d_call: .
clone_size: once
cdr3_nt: TGTGCCAGCAGCCAAGTAAATTCAGATACGCAGTATTTT
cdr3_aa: CASSQVNSDTQYF

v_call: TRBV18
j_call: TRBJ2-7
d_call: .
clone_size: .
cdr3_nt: TGTGCCAGCTCACCACTCCCCCGAGCCTCCTACGAGCAGTACTTC
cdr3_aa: CASSPLPRASYEQYF

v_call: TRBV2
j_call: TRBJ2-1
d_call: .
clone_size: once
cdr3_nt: TGTGCCAGCAGTGTCTTGCAGTACAATGAGCAGTTCTTC
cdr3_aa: CASSVLQYNEQFF

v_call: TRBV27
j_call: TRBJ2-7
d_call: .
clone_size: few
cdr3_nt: TGTGCCACCCAGGGGGACTATTCCTACGAGCAGTACTTC
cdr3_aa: CATQGDYSYEQYF

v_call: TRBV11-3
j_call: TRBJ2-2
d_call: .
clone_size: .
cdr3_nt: TGTGCCAGCAGCGCTGAGGGCGGGGAGCTGTTTTTT
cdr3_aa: CASSAEGGELFF

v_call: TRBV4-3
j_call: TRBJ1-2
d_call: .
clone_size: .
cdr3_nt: TGCGCCAGCAGCCAGGAGGGACGGCCGTATCCCTATGGCTACACCTTC
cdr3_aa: CASSQEGRPYPYGYTF

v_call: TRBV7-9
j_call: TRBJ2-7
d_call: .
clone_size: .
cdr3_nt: TGTGCCAGCAGCTTAAAGGGGAGCTCCTACGAGCAGTACTTC
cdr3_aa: CASSLKGSSYEQYF

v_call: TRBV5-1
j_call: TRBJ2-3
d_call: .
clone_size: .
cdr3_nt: TGCGCCAGCAGCTTGTTTCCGGGAAGCACAGATACGCAGTATTTT
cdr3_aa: CASSLFPGSTDTQYF

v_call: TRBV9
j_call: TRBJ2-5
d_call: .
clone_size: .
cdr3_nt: TGTGCCAGCAGCGTAGAAGGGGGAGAGACCCAGTACTTC
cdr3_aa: CASSVEGGETQYF

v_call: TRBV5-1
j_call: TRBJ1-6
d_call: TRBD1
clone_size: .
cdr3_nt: TGCGCCAGCAGCCCCAGGGGGACGGATTCACCCCTCCACTTT
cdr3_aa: CASSPRGTDSPLHF

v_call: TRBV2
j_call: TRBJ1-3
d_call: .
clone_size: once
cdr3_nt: TGTGCCAGCGGGATGGGGGCTGGAAACACCATATATTTT
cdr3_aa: CASGMGAGNTIYF

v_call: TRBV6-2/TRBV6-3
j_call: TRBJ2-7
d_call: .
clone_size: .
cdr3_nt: TGTGCCAGCAGTACCCTCTACAGGGAATCCTACGAGCAGTACTTC
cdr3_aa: CASSTLYRESYEQYF

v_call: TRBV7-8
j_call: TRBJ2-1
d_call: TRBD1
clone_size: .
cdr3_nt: TGTGCCAGCAGCGCGGGACAGGGGAATGAGCAGTTCTTC
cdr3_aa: CASSAGQGNEQFF

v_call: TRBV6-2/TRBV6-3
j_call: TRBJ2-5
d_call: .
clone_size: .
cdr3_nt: TGTGCCAGCAGTTACTCGAGTCGTCGACCCCAAGAGACCCAGTACTTC
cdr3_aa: CASSYSSRRPQETQYF

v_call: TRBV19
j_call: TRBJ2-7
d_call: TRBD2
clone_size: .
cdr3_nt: TGTGCCAGTAGTATGGCGGGACTAGCATCCGAGCAGTACTTC
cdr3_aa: CASSMAGLASEQYF

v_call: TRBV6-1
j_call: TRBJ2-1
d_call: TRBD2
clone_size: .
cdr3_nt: TGTGCCAGCAGTGTGGGACAGGGCCAGGGACTAGCGGGGGTTAATGAGCAGTTCTTC
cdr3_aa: CASSVGQGQGLAGVNEQFF

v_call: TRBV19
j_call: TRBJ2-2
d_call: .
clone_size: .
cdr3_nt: TGTGCCAGTAGTAGGCTAGTTGCCGGGGAGCTGTTTTTT
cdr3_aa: CASSRLVAGELFF

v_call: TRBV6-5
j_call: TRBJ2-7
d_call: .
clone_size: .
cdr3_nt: TGTGCCAGCAGTAAACAGGGGGGGGGCTCCTACGAGCAGTACTTC
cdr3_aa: CASSKQGGGSYEQYF

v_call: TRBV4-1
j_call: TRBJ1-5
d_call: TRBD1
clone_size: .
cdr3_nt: TGCGCCAGCAGCCAGACAGGGGCTAGCAATCAGCCCCAGCATTTT
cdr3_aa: CASSQTGASNQPQHF

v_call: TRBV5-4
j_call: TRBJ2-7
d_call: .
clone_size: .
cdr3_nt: TGTGCCAGCAGCTTGTCGGGCCAACCGAGGGCCTACGAGCAGTACTTC
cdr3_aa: CASSLSGQPRAYEQYF

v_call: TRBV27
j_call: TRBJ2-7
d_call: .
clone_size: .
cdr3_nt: TGTGCCAGCAGTAACCCCGGGCTGACTGGGGAGCAGTACTTC
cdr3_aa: CASSNPGLTGEQYF

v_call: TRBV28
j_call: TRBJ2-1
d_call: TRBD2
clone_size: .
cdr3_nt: TGTGCCAGCAGTTTTCCCTCCGGGGTAGCGGGAGGGGTTGGCAATGAGCAGTTCTTC
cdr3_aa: CASSFPSGVAGGVGNEQFF

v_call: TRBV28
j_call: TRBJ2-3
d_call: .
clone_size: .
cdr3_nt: TGTGCCAGCAGTTTATGGGGAGGACCTAGCACAGATACGCAGTATTTT
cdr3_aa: CASSLWGGPSTDTQYF

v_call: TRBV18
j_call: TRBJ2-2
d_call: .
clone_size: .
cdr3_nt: TGTGCCAGCTCACGAAGTATGTTCGGAAACACCGGGGAGCTGTTTTTT
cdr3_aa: CASSRSMFGNTGELFF

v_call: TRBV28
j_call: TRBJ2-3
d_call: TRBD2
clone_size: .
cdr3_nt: TGTGCCAGCAGCCGACTTTTCCTAGCGGATAGCACAGATACGCAGTATTTT
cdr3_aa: CASSRLFLADSTDTQYF

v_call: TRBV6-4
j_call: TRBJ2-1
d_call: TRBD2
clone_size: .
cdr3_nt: TGTGCCAGCAGTGACTCACGGACTAGCGGTTACAATGAGCAGTTCTTC
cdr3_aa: CASSDSRTSGYNEQFF

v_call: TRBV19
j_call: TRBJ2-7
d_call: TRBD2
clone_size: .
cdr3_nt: TGTGCCAGTAGTCTAGCGGGAGGTCCCTACGAGCAGTACTTC
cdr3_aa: CASSLAGGPYEQYF

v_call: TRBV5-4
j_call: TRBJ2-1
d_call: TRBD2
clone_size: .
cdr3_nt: TGTGCCAGCAGCTTTGGGACTAGCGGGAGTAATGAGCAGTTCTTC
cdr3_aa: CASSFGTSGSNEQFF

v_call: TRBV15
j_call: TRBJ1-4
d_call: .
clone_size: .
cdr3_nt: TGTGCCACCAGCAGAGATCTGAAAACGCGAGCAACTAATGAAAAACTGTTTTTT
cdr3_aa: CATSRDLKTRATNEKLFF

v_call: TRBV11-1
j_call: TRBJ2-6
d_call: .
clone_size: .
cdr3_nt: TGTGCCAGCAGCTTAGATTTGGGTGCTGGGGCCAACGTCCTGACTTTC
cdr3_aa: CASSLDLGAGANVLTF

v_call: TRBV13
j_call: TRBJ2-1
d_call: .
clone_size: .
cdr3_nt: TGTGCCAGCAGCCCTCCCGGGCGATCGAGTGAGCAGTTCTTC
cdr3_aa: CASSPPGRSSEQFF

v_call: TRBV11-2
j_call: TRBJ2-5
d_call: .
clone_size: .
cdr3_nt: TGTGCCAGCAGCTTAGTAGACCAAGAGACCCAGTACTTC
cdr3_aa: CASSLVDQETQYF

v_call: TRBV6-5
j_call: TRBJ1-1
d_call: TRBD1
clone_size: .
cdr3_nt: TGTGCCAGCAGTCTACAGGGGATAGACACTGAAGCTTTCTTT
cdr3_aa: CASSLQGIDTEAFF

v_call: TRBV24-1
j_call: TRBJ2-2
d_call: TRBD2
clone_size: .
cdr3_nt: TGTGCCACCAGTGATTCTACTAGCGGGAGTCTCACCGGGGAGCTGTTTTTT
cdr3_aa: CATSDSTSGSLTGELFF

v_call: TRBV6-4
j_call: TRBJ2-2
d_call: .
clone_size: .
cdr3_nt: TGTGCCAGCAGTGAAGTCATTAACACCGGGGAGCTGTTTTTT
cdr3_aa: CASSEVINTGELFF

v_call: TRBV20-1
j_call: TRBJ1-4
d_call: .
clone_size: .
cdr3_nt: TGCAGTGCTAGTCGACAGTATGACGAAAAACTGTTTTTT
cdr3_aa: CSASRQYDEKLFF

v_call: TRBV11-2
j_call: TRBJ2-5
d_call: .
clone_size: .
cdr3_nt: TGTGCCAGCAGCTTAGTTGGCAGCGGACAAGAGACCCAGTACTTC
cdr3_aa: CASSLVGSGQETQYF

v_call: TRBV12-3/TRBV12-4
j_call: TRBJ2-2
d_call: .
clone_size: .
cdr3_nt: .
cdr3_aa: CASSLLRAGELFF

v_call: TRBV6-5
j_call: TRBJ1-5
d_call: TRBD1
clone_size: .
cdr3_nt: TGTGCCAGCAGAGGGGGCACCGGTCAGCCCCAGCATTTT
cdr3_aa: CASRGGTGQPQHF

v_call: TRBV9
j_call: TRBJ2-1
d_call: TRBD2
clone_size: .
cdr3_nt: TGTGCCAGCAGCAGACTAGCGGGGGACTACAATGAGCAGTTCTTC
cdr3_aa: CASSRLAGDYNEQFF

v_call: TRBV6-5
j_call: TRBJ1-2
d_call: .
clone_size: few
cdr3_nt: TGTGCCAGCACTCCGGGGCAGAGTGGTTGGGGCTACACCTTC
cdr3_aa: CASTPGQSGWGYTF

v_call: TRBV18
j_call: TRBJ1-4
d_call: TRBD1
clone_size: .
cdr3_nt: TGTGCCAGCTCACCAAGACAGGGGGCAGATGAAAAACTGTTTTTT
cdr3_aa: CASSPRQGADEKLFF

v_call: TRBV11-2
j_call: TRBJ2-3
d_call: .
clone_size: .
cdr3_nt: TGTGCCAGCAGCTTATCGTGGGAGCCATACACAGATACGCAGTATTTT
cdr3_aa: CASSLSWEPYTDTQYF

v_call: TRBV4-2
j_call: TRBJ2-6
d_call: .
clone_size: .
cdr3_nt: TGTGCCAGCAGCCAGACGGGGGCCCGCATCTCTGGGGCCAACGTCCTGACTTTC
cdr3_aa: CASSQTGARISGANVLTF

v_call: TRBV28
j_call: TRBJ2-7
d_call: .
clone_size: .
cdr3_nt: TGTGCCAGCAGTCCAGGGGACGTCGGGAAGTACTTC
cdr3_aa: CASSPGDVGKYF

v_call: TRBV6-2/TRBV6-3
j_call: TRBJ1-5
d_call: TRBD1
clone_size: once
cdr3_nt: TGTGCCAGCAGTTTAGGACAGGGAAGCAATCAGCCCCAGCATTTT
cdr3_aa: CASSLGQGSNQPQHF

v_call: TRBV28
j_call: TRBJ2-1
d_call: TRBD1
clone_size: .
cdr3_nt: TGTGCCAGCAGTTTATCACAGGGGGGCTTCTACAATGAGCAGTTCTTC
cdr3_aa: CASSLSQGGFYNEQFF

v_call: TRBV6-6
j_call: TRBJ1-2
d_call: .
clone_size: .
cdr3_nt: TGTGCCAGCAGTTACGGTGCACGCTATGGCTACACCTTC
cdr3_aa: CASSYGARYGYTF

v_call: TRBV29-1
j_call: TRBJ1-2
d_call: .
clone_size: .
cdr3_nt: TGCAGCGTTGCCACCCAGGGGAACTATGGCTACACCTTC
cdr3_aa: CSVATQGNYGYTF

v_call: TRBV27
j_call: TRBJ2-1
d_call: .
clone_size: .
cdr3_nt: TGTGCCAGCCATACCACCGTAAATGAGCAGTTCTTC
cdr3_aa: CASHTTVNEQFF

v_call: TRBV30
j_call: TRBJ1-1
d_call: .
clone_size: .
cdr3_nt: TGTGCCTGGAGTGTGATGGGGGGAATCAACACTGAAGCTTTCTTT
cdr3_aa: CAWSVMGGINTEAFF

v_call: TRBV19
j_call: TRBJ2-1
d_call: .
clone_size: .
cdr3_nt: TGTGCCAGTAGTATGTCCGGGATACCCATGGGCGAGCAGTTCTTC
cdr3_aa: CASSMSGIPMGEQFF